This passage covers 20 T cell receptor beta chains from one sample sequenced in a study of blood T cells in healthy people across ages. PCR was performed a second time for 7 to 11 cycles using a sample-barcoded 5' primer and a J-beta primer mix. TCRdb used MiXCR to reprocess the 5' RACE reads, holding one entry per CDR3 protein. Found here are 1.5 million to 2 million distinct CDR3 sequences, 28% of them singletons; the top ten hold 7% to 9%. The sample was blood. All receptors come from a woman aged 25 to 39 in good health.

This clonotype was recorded a few times. The chain uses TRBV6-2 or TRBV6-3 and TRBJ1-1; D is unclear. Germline-derived CDR1 and CDR2 are MNHEY and SVGEGT. CDR3 length equals 13 residues. V was clipped by 7 bases and J by 0 bases, with 9 bases between them. CDR3 residues: CASIGSMNTEAFF. CDR3 nucleotides: TGTGCCAGCATCGGTTCCATGAACACTGAAGCTTTCTTT.

The genes are TRBV6-5 and TRBJ2-1, with unresolved D. From germline, CDR1 is MNHEY and CDR2 SVGAGI. This CDR3 has 16 amino acids. Between the trimmed V and J ends, which lost 0 bases and 5 bases, there was a span of 14 bases. The CDR3 sequence is CASSYSSRRQNNEQFF. CDR3 sequence (DNA): TGTGCCAGCAGTTACTCCTCACGGAGACAAAACAATGAGCAGTTCTTC.

This clonotype came up a few times. The chain links TRBV20-1 to TRBJ2-7; no firm D call. CDR3 length equals 12 residues. The V and J ends lost 3 bases and 3 bases respectively, with 9 bases between them. Per germline, CDR1 DFQATT and CDR2 SNEGSKA (reference sequence). The CDR3: CSARPGHYEQYF. CDR3 nucleotide sequence: TGCAGTGCTAGGCCTGGCCACTACGAGCAGTACTTC.

This clonotype was seen a few times. CDR3 DNA sequence: TGTGCCAGCTCACCTGGACTAGCGGGGGAGCTCAATGAGCAGTTCTTC. Encoded protein: CASSPGLAGELNEQFF. The chain combines TRBV18 with TRBJ2-1, with TRBD2 matching over 13 bases. V dropped 3 bases and J dropped 6; count of bases not matched to a gene: 5. The germline gives CDR1 KGHSH, CDR2 LQKENI. CDR3 length: 16 amino acids.

J is TRBJ2-7 and V is TRBV7-6; D is uncertain. The better agreement between TRBJ2-5 and the DNA end casts doubt on the J call. The CDR3 totals 14 residues. Germline CDR1 reads SGHVS; CDR2 reads FNYEAQ. CDR3 region: CASSLDNVVETQYF. The CDR3 DNA reads TGTGCCAGCAGCTTAGACAACGTAGTGGAGACCCAGTACTTC.

This chain links TRBV20-1 with TRBJ2-4; possibly TRBD2 for D (5 bases). Per germline, CDR1 DFQATT and CDR2 SNEGSKA (reference sequence). The length of the CDR3 is 12 residues. The V gene lost 6 bases and the J gene lost 10 bases, with 16 bases spanning the gap. CDR3 residues: CSAPGNLNIQYF. In DNA, the CDR3 is TGCAGTGCGCCCGGGAATTTGAATATTCAGTACTTC.

This chain links TRBV6-5 with TRBJ1-2; D is unclear. The CDR3 consists of 15 residues. Germline assignment: CDR1 MNHEY and CDR2 SVGAGI. V was shortened by 6 bases and J by 2 bases, with 16 bases between the two germline ends. The CDR3 coding sequence is TGTGCCAGCAGGGCCCTCCCGGCGTCCAACTATGGCTACACCTTC. This codes for CASRALPASNYGYTF.

There are many counts of this clonotype. The gene calls are TRBV12-3 or TRBV12-4 and TRBJ2-1; D gene ambiguous. The V end lost 3 bases, the J end lost 3 bases, and 3 bases lay between the germline ends. The CDR3 consists of 12 residues. CDR3 sequence reads: CASSFVYNEQFF. The CDR3 coding sequence is TGTGCCAGCAGTTTTGTCTACAATGAGCAGTTCTTC.

On this clonotype: At one end, the junction sequence differs from germline, possibly due to a read error. In DNA, the CDR3 is TGCAGTGCAAGAGGGACGGATGGATCCTACGAGCAGTACTTC. It is translated as CSARGTDGSYEQYF. The V call is TRBV20-1, the J call TRBJ2-7; the D call may be TRBD1 or TRBD2 (5 bases each). Germline values: CDR1 DFQATT, CDR2 SNEGSKA (reference sequence). This CDR3 has 14 amino acids.

This clonotype was observed many times. This chain joins TRBV3-1 and TRBJ2-7; 14 nucleotides align to TRBD2. The CDR3 runs 17 residues. Per the germline V gene, CDR1 is LGHDT and CDR2 is YNNKEL (reference sequence). With V trimmed by 1 base and J by 4 bases, 6 bases remained unmatched. The CDR3 region is CASSQAPGTSGSYEQYF. The CDR3 DNA sequence: TGTGCCAGCAGCCAAGCCCCAGGGACTAGCGGGAGTTACGAGCAGTACTTC.

The chain recombines TRBV29-1 with TRBJ2-5; perhaps TRBD2 as D (5 bases). Germline V gene lookup returns CDR1 SQVTM and CDR2 ANQGSEA. The CDR3 is 14 residues long. Trimming pared 3 bases from V and 11 bases from J, leaving 22 bases between. The CDR3, as DNA: TGCAGCGTTGATTCGGACTGGCACTACAATGAGCAGTACTTC. This gives the protein CSVDSDWHYNEQYF.

This clonotype was counted many times. This chain connects TRBV5-1 to TRBJ2-7; D is possibly TRBD2 (6 bases). The CDR3 totals 13 residues. The V end lost 8 bases, the J end lost 3 bases, and 15 bases lay between the germline ends. Germline CDR1 and CDR2: SGHRS and YFSETQ. The CDR3: CASKPGLSYEQYF. The CDR3 nucleotides are TGCGCCAGTAAACCGGGACTGAGCTACGAGCAGTACTTC.

In this sample, this clonotype turned up a few times. The rearrangement links TRBV27 to TRBJ2-2; 9 nucleotides agree with TRBD2. Germline CDR1 MNHEY, CDR2 SMNVEV (reference sequence). V gave up 6 bases and J gave up 4 bases; unmatched junction bases: 9. This CDR3 spans 16 amino acids. In DNA form, the CDR3 reads TGTGCCAGCAGGCCGCGGGGGGGCTTGGGCACCGGGGAGCTGTTTTTT. It specifies CASRPRGGLGTGELFF.

This clonotype was seen many times. The chain joins TRBV29-1 to TRBJ2-3; the D gene is possibly TRBD2 (6 bases). Deletions cut 8 bases from V and 4 bases from J, with 13 bases between. CDR1 and CDR2 (germline): SQVTM, ANQGSEA. The CDR3 runs to 12 residues. CDR3 DNA: TGCAGCACGCTAGCGAACTCAGATACGCAGTATTTT. This translates into CSTLANSDTQYF.

The chain carries TRBV5-1 and TRBJ2-5; maybe TRBD2 (7 bases). V dropped 5 bases and J dropped 1 base, with 12 bases sitting between them. The CDR3 is 14 residues long. Per the germline V gene, CDR1 is SGHRS and CDR2 is YFSETQ. The CDR3 DNA is TGCGCCAGCAGAAGGGGGGGTCCCCAAGAGACCCAGTACTTC. Residues: CASRRGGPQETQYF.

The V and J genes are TRBV20-1 and TRBJ2-5, with D possibly matching TRBD2 (6 bases). Trimming cost V 3 bases and J 5 bases, with 22 bases left between them. Germline V gene sequence: CDR1 DFQATT, CDR2 SNEGSKA (reference sequence). The CDR3 is made up of 16 amino acids. CDR3 coding DNA: TGCAGTGCTAGGCCCGTATTAGCGGCTAGAGGGGAGACCCAGTACTTC. This translates into CSARPVLAARGETQYF.

To note about this clonotype: A much larger clone is a single base away; this may be a read error. This chain uses TRBV10-3 with TRBJ2-4, with unresolved D. The J call is in doubt because the DNA end fits TRBJ2-7 better. Per germline, CDR1 ENHRY and CDR2 SYGVKD. The CDR3 runs 13 residues. The CDR3 coding sequence is TGTGCCGTCAGTGAGCTGCTGGGCTACGAGCAGTACTTC. Protein: CAVSELLGYEQYF.

This clonotype showed up many times. The chain combines TRBV29-1 with TRBJ2-5; D is perhaps TRBD1 (6 bases). V dropped 7 bases and J dropped 4 bases, with 7 bases sitting between them. The CDR3 spans 10 residues. Germline CDR1 reads SQVTM; CDR2 reads ANQGSEA. The CDR3, as DNA: TGCAGCGGGGGGCCAGAGACCCAGTACTTC. Translating it yields CSGGPETQYF.

This chain connects TRBV7-9 to TRBJ2-7, with 7 nucleotides matching TRBD1. There are 15 residues in the CDR3. Germline loops: CDR1 SEHNR, CDR2 FQNEAQ (reference sequence). V lost 3 bases, J lost 3 bases, and 8 bases stayed unmatched. CDR3 amino acids: CASSFEGGAGYEQYF. The DNA of the CDR3 is TGTGCCAGCAGCTTTGAAGGGGGCGCGGGCTACGAGCAGTACTTC.

This rearrangement joins TRBV29-1 to TRBJ2-1, with 11 bases matching TRBD2. The length of the CDR3 is 17 residues. Germline lookup yields CDR1 SQVTM and CDR2 ANQGSEA. V shed 2 bases, J shed 8 bases, and the junction held 14 bases outside the gene matches. CDR3 loop: CSVEPVSSGRAPDEQFF. The CDR3 DNA sequence: TGCAGCGTTGAACCCGTCAGTAGCGGGAGGGCCCCGGATGAGCAGTTCTTC.